This T cell receptor (beta chain) was sequenced during a study of shared clonotypes between healthy human individuals. In the study's own analysis: Junction-only sequences without quality scores came from ImmunoSEQ, so filtering differed. Method: immunoSEQ multiplex PCR; TCRdb's copy keeps in-frame clones and lacks some. That table is the source of V, J and clone size, and D and trimming were worked out from the DNA. The repertoire holds some 1 million clones, with about 74% as singletons. In this sample, this clone turned up a few times. As yet, its antigen is unknown. It was into CD45RA+ naive and CD45RA-negative memory subsets that the CD4+ cells were split. Study conclusions and caveats: Naive subsets tended to show greater estimated richness than memory subsets.

The CDR3 totals 15 residues. In germline, CDR1 is MNHEY, CDR2 SVGAGI. Germline trimming cut 5 bases from V and 0 bases from J; bases unmatched to any gene: 6. The chain links TRBV6-5 to TRBJ1-1, with TRBD1 matching over 7 bases. The source is a man younger than 30 in good health. Source material: memory CD4+ T cells sorted from blood. The subset denotes: CD45RA-negative fraction. CDR3: CASSQGVRMNTEAFF. The CDR3 bases are TGTGCCAGCAGTCAGGGGGTTAGAATGAACACTGAAGCTTTCTTT.